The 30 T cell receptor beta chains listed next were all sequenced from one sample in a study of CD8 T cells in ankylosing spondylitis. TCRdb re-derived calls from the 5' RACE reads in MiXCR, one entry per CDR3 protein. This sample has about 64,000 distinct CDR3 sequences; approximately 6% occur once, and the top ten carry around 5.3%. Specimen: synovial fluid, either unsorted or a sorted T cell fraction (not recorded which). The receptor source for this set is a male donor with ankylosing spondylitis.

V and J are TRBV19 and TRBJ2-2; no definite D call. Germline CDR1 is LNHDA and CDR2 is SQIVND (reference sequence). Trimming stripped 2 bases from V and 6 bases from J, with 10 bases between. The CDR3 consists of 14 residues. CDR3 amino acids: CASSISPRAGELFF. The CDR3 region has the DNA TGTGCCAGTAGTATATCCCCTAGGGCCGGGGAGCTGTTTTTT.

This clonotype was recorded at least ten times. CDR3 nucleotide sequence: TGTGCCACCTTGGGGGGGGACCTCTCTGGAAACACCATATATTTT. This gives the protein CATLGGDLSGNTIYF. V is TRBV28 and J is TRBJ1-3; D perhaps matches TRBD1 (5 bases). Trimming took off 10 bases at V and 0 bases at J, with 16 bases between the two ends. The germline V gene encodes CDR1 MDHEN and CDR2 SYDVKM. The CDR3 contains 15 residues.

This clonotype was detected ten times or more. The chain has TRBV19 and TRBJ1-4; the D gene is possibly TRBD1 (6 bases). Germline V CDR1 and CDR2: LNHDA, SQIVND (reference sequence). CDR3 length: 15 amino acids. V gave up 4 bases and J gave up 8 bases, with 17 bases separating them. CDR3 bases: TGTGCCAGTAGTAGAGGGACAAGTCGGAGGGAAAAACTGTTTTTT. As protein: CASSRGTSRREKLFF. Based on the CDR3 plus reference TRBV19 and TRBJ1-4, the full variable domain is DGGITQSPKYLFRKEGQNVTLSCEQNLNHDAMYWYRQDPGQGLRLIYYSQIVNDFQKGDIAEGYSVSREKKESFPLTVTSAQKNPTAFYLCASSRGTSRREKLFFGSGTQLSVL.

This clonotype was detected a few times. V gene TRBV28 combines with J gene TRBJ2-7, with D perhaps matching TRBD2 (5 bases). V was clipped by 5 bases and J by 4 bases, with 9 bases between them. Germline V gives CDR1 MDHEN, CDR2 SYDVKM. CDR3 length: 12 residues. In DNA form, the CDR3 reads TGTGCCAGCAGTCCTTGGACTTACGAGCAGTACTTC. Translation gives CASSPWTYEQYF.

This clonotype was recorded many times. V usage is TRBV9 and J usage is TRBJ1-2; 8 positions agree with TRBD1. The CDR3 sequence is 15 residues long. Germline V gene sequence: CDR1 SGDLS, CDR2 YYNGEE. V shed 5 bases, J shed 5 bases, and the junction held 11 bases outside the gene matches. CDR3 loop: CASSRGWDRSYGYTF. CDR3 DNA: TGTGCCAGCAGTCGGGGATGGGACAGGTCGTATGGCTACACCTTC.

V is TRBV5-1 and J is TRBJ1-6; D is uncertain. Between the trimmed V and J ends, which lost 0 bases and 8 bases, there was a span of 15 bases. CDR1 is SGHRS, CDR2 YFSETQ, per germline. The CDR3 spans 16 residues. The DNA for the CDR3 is TGCGCCAGCAGCTTGGGAGCCCCCCTTTGGCATTCACCCCTCCACTTT. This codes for CASSLGAPLWHSPLHF.

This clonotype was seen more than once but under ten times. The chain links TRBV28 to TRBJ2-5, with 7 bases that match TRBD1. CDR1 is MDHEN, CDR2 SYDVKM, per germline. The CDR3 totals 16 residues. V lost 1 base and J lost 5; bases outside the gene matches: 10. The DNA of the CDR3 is TGTGCCAGCAGTTTATCTGGGTACAGGGGAACGGAGACCCAGTACTTC. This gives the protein CASSLSGYRGTETQYF.

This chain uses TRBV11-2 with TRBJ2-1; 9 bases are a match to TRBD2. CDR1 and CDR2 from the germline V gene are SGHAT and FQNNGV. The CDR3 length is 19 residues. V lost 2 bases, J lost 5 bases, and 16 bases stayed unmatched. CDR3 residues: CASSLTWPAGGPEDNEQFF. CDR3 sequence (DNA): TGTGCCAGCAGCTTAACATGGCCCGCGGGAGGGCCGGAGGACAATGAGCAGTTCTTC.

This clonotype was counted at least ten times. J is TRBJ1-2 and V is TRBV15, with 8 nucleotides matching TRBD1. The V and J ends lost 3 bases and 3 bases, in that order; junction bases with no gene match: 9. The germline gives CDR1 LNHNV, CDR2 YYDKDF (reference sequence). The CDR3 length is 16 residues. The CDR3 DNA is TGTGCCACCAGCAGTCCCAGGGGGCTAGTCGACTATGGCTACACCTTC. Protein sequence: CATSSPRGLVDYGYTF. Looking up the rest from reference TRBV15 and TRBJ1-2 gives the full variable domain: DAMVIQNPRYQVTQFGKPVTLSCSQTLNHNVMYWYQQKSSQAPKLLFHYYDKDFNNEADTPDNFQSRRPNTSFCFLDIRSPGLGDTAMYLCATSSPRGLVDYGYTFGSGTRLTVV.

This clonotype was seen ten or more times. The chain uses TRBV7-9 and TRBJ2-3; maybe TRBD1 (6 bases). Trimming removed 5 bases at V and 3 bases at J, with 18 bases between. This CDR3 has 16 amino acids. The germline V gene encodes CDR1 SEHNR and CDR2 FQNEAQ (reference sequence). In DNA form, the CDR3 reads TGTGCCAGCAGCCGGATACAGGGAGAGGGGACAGATACGCAGTATTTT. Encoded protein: CASSRIQGEGTDTQYF.

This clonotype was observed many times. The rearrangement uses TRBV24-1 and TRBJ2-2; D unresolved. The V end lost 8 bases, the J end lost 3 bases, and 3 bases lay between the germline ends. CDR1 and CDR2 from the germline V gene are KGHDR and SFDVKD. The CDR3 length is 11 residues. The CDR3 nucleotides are TGTGCCACCATTTACACCGGGGAGCTGTTTTTT. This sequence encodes CATIYTGELFF.

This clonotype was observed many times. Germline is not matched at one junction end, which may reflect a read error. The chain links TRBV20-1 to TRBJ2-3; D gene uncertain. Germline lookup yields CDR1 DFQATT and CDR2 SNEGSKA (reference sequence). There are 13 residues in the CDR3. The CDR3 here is CSARAPSTDTQYF. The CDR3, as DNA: TGCAGTGCCAGAGCCCCCAGCACAGATACGCAGTATTTT.

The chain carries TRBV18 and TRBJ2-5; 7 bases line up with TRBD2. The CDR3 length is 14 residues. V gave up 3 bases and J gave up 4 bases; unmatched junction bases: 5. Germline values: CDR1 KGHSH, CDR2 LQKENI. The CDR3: CASSPWASGETQYF. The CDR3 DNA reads TGTGCCAGCTCACCTTGGGCTAGCGGAGAGACCCAGTACTTC.

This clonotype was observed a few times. This CDR3 is CASSILQGANTGELFF. CDR3 in DNA: TGTGCCAGTAGTATTTTGCAGGGGGCGAACACCGGGGAGCTGTTTTTT. The chain joins TRBV19 to TRBJ2-2, with 7 bases identical to TRBD1. Unmatched junction bases numbered 4, after V lost 3 bases and J lost 0 bases. The CDR3 contains 16 residues. CDR1 LNHDA and CDR2 SQIVND come from the germline V gene (reference sequence).

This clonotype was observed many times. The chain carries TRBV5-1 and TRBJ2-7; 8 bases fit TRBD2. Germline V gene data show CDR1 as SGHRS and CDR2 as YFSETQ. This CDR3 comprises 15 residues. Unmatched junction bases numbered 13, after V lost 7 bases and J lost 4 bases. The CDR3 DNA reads TGCGCCAGCTCGTTGAAACTAGCGGCCGGTTACGAGCAGTACTTC. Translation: CASSLKLAAGYEQYF. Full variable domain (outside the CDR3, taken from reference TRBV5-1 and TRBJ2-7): KAGVTQTPRYLIKTRGQQVTLSCSPISGHRSVSWYQQTPGQGLQFLFEYFSETQRNKGNFPGRFSGRQFSNSRSEMNVSTLELGDSALYLCASSLKLAAGYEQYFGPGTRLTVT.

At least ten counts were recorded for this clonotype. Written as DNA, the CDR3 is TGTGCCAGCAGTCTAGGGGGGGACAGGGCCGAGGCTTTCTTT. Its protein product is CASSLGGDRAEAFF. The genes are TRBV28 and TRBJ1-1; TRBD1 matches 9 bases. The length of the CDR3 is 14 residues. CDR1 is MDHEN, CDR2 SYDVKM, per germline. V lost 5 bases and J lost 11; bases outside the gene matches: 12.

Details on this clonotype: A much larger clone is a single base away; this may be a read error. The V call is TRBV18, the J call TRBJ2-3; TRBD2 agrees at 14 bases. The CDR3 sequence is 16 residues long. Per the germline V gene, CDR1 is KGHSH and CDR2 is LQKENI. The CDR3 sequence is CASSPGLAGGTNTQYF. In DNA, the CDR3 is TGTGCCAGCTCTCCTGGACTAGCGGGAGGCACAAATACGCAGTATTTT.

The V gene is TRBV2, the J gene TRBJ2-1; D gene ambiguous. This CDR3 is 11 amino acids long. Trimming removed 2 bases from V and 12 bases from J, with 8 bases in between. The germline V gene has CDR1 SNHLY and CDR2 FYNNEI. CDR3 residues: CASSERHVQFF. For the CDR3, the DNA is TGTGCCAGCAGTGAACGGCACGTGCAGTTCTTC.

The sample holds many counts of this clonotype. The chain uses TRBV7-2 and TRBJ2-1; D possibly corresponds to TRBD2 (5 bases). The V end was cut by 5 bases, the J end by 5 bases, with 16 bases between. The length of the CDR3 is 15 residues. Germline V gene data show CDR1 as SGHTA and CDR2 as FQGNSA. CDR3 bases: TGTGCCAGCAGCCCGGTCGTAGCGCCTCACAATGAGCAGTTCTTC. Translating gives CASSPVVAPHNEQFF.

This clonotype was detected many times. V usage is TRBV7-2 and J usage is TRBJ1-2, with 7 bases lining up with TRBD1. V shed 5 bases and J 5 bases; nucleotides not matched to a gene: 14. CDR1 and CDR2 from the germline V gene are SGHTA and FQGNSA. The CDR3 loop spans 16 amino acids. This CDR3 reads CASSQRGAGGPYGYTF. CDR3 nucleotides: TGTGCCAGCAGCCAGAGGGGGGCAGGGGGTCCGTATGGCTACACCTTC.

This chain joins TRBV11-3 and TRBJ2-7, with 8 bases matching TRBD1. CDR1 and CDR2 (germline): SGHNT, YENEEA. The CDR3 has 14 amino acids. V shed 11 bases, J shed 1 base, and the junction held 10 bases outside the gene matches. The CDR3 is CASTIGDRSYEQYF. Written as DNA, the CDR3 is TGTGCCTCGACTATCGGGGACAGGTCCTACGAGCAGTACTTC.

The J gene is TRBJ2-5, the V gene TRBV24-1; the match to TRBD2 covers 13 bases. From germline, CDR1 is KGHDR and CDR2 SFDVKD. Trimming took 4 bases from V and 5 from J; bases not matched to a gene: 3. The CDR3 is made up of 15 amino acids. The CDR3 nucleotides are TGTGCCACCAGTGAAAGGACTAGCGGGAGTGAGACCCAGTACTTC. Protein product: CATSERTSGSETQYF.

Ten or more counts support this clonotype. CDR3 in amino acids: CASSSTYEQYF. DNA for the CDR3: TGTGCCAGCAGTTCAACCTACGAGCAGTACTTC. The genes are TRBV7-2 and TRBJ2-7, with D hard to call. The CDR3 sequence is 11 residues long. The germline V gene encodes CDR1 SGHTA and CDR2 FQGNSA. V was pared by 6 bases and J by 2 bases, with 5 bases between.

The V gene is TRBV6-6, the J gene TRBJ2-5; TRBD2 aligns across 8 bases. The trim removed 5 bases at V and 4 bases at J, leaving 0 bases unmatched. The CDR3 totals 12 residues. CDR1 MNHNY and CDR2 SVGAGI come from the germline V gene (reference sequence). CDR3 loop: CASSSGRETQYF. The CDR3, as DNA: TGTGCCAGCAGTAGCGGGAGAGAGACCCAGTACTTC.

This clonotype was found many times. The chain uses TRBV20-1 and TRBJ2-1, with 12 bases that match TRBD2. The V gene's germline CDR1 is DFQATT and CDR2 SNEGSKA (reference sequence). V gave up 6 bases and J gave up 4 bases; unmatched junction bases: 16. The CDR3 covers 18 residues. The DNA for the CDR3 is TGCAGTGCCAGCGAGACTAGCGGGAGACACCCGTGGTACAATGAGCAGTTCTTC. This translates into CSASETSGRHPWYNEQFF.

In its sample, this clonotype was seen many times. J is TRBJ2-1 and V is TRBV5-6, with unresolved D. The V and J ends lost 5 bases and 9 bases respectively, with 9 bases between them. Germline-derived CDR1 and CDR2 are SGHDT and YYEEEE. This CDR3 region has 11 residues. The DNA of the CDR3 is TGTGCCAGCAGTCGTTTGAGTGAGCAGTTCTTC. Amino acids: CASSRLSEQFF.

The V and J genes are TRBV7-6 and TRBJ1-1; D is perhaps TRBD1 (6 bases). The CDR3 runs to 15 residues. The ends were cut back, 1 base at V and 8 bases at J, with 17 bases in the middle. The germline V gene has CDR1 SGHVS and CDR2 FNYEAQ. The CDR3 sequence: CASSLGGGLTIEAFF. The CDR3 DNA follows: TGTGCCAGCAGCTTAGGTGGGGGGCTCACCATAGAAGCTTTCTTT.

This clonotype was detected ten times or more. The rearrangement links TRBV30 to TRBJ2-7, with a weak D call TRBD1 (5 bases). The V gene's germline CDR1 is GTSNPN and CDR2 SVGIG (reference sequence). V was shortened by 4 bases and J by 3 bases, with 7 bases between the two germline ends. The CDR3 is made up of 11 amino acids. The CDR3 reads CAWTGLYEQYF. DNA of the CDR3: TGTGCCTGGACAGGGCTCTACGAGCAGTACTTC. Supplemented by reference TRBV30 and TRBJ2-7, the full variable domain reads SQTIHQWPATLVQPVGSPLSLECTVEGTSNPNLYWYRQAAGRGLQLLFYSVGIGQISSEVPQNLSASRPQDRQFILSSKKLLLSDSGFYLCAWTGLYEQYFGPGTRLTVT.

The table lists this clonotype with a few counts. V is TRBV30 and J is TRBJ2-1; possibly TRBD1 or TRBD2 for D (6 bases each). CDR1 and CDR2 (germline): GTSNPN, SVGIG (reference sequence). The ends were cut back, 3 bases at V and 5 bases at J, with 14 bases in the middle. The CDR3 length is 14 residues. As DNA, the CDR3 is TGTGCCTGGAGGTGGAGGGGGATTGACAATGAGCAGTTCTTC. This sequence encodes CAWRWRGIDNEQFF.

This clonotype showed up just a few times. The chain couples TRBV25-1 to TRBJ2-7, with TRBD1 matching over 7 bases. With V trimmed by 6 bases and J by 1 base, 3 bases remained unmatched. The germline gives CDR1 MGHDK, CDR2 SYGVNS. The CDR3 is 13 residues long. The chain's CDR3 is CASSPQGSYEQYF. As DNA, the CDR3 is TGTGCCAGCAGCCCACAGGGGTCCTACGAGCAGTACTTC.